This TCR beta chain was captured in a study of T cell responses to AZD1222 COVID-19 vaccine. Across the whole study: Both about-4-week and about-12-week second-dose recipients were combined.

From germline, CDR1 is MDHEN and CDR2 SYDVKM. The CDR3 runs to 14 residues. V trimming: 6 bases; J trimming: 4 bases; junction bases outside the gene matches: 7. Concerning this clone: Its antigen remains unidentified.

Study-level results: At 160-218 and 743-854, vaccine-associated CD4 TCRs were dominant, and they spanned spike.

Repertoires were generated with immunoSEQ multiplex PCR, while TCRdb's copy carries only in-frame clones and drops some. This sample yields approximately 110,000 clones, of which roughly four fifths are seen a single time; around 9.9% belongs to the top ten. The V call is TRBV28, the J call TRBJ1-2; TRBD1 matches 8 bases. The sequenced sample was peripheral blood, obtained on day 0 of AZD1222 vaccination. This TCR came from an adult in good health. The chain's CDR3 is CASSLLGTGYGYTF. In nucleotides, the CDR3 is TGTGCCAGCAGCCTACTCGGGACAGGCTATGGCTACACCTTC.